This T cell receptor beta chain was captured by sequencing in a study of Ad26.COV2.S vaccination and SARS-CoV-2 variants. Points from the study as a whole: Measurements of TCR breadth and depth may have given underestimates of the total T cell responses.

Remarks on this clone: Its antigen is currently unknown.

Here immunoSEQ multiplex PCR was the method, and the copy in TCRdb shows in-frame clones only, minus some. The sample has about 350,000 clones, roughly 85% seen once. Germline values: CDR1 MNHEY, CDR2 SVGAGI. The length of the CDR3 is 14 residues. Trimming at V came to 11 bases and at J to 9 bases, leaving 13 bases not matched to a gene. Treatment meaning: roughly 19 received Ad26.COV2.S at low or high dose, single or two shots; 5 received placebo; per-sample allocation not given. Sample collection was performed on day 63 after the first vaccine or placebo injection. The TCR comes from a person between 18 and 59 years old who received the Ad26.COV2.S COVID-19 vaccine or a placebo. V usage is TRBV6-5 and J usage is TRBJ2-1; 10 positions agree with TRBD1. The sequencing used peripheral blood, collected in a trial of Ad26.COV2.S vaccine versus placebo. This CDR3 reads CAGLRTGGVGEQFF. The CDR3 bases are TGTGCCGGCCTCCGGACAGGGGGGGTGGGTGAGCAGTTCTTC.